The 18 T cell receptor beta chains presented below share a single source sample, sequenced in a study of blood T cell repertoires in COVID-19 (dated by TCRdb to 2019 to 2021). Library preparation was by the immunoSEQ multiplex PCR assay. TCRdb's version of the immuneACCESS table is confined to in-frame rearrangements and falls short of the full clone set. An unresolved V gene accounts for under half of the shortfall where checked; the remainder is of unknown origin. The sample has about 400,000 clones on record, roughly 89% of them singletons. The ten most abundant clones make up approximately 4.3% of the sample. Sequenced input: peripheral blood. The receptors shown here come from a young woman with acute or convalescent COVID-19.

The chain recombines TRBV25-1 with TRBJ2-3; 7 bases are shared with TRBD2. The length of the CDR3 is 14 residues. V lost 4 bases, J lost 0 bases, and 1 base stayed unmatched. The germline gives CDR1 MGHDK, CDR2 SYGVNS. Written as DNA, the CDR3 is TGTGCCAGCAGTGGGGGACTAAGCACAGATACGCAGTATTTT. Its protein product is CASSGGLSTDTQYF. Full variable domain (outside the CDR3, taken from reference TRBV25-1 and TRBJ2-3): EADIYQTPRYLVIGTGKKITLECSQTMGHDKMYWYQQDPGMELHLIHYSYGVNSTEKGDLSSESTVSRIRTEHFPLTLESARPSHTSQYLCASSGGLSTDTQYFGPGTRLTVL.

V is TRBV27 and J is TRBJ1-5; D perhaps matches TRBD1 (5 bases). Trimming took 5 bases from V and 4 from J, leaving 12 bases between them. The germline V gene has CDR1 MNHEY and CDR2 SMNVEV (reference sequence). This CDR3 spans 14 amino acids. The CDR3 DNA sequence: TGTGCCAGCAGTGCGCTTGGGGCAAATCAGCCCCAGCATTTT. Translation gives CASSALGANQPQHF.

The genes are TRBV15 and TRBJ1-2; D is undetermined. The CDR3 is made up of 12 amino acids. The germline CDR1 and CDR2 sequences are LNHNV and YYDKDF (reference sequence). V gave up 4 bases and J gave up 8 bases, with 11 bases separating them. CDR3 sequence: CATSITAGGYTF. CDR3 sequence (DNA): TGTGCCACCAGCATAACCGCAGGCGGCTACACCTTC.

Note on this clone: Distinct nucleotide sequences in the sample also encode this CDR3. V is TRBV3-1 (or the pseudogene TRBV3-2) and J is TRBJ2-5, with TRBD2 matching over 11 bases. V trimming: 5 bases; J trimming: 5 bases; junction bases outside the gene matches: 4. The CDR3 totals 14 residues. CDR1 is LGHDT and CDR2 is YNNKEL in the germline V gene (reference sequence). The CDR3 DNA sequence: TGTGCCAGCAGCTATAGCGGGGGGGAGGAGACCCAGTACTTC. It yields the protein CASSYSGGEETQYF.

This chain links TRBV28 with TRBJ1-6; D not certain. Trimming stripped 6 bases from V and 0 bases from J, with 15 bases between. The CDR3 consists of 17 residues. Germline assignment: CDR1 MDHEN and CDR2 SYDVKM. The DNA for the CDR3 is TGTGCCAGCAGACCCGGGGAAGCTACCTCCTATAATTCACCCCTCCACTTT. As protein: CASRPGEATSYNSPLHF.

The CDR3 spells CASSPRTSGGEDTQYF. The CDR3 nucleotides are TGTGCCAGTAGTCCAAGGACTAGCGGGGGGGAAGATACGCAGTATTTT. The chain joins TRBV19 to TRBJ2-3; 15 nucleotides agree with TRBD2. V dropped 5 bases and J dropped 5; count of bases not matched to a gene: 5. The V gene's germline CDR1 is LNHDA and CDR2 SQIVND (reference sequence). The CDR3 is 16 residues long.

The chain combines TRBV5-4 with TRBJ1-1; possible D gene TRBD1, 5 bases. Per germline, CDR1 SGHNT and CDR2 YYREEE (reference sequence). Trimming removed 1 base at V and 1 base at J, with 11 bases between. CDR3 length equals 15 residues. DNA for the CDR3: TGTGCCAGCAGCTTGCATCCGGGGGAGAACACTGAAGCTTTCTTT. As protein: CASSLHPGENTEAFF. The full variable domain, in which reference TRBV5-4 and TRBJ1-1 provide the parts outside the CDR3, is ETGVTQSPTHLIKTRGQQVTLRCSSQSGHNTVSWYQQALGQGPQFIFQYYREEENGRGNFPPRFSGLQFPNYSSELNVNALELDDSALYLCASSLHPGENTEAFFGQGTRLTVV.

V gene TRBV20-1 combines with J gene TRBJ2-7, with 8 bases aligning to TRBD2. Germline assignment: CDR1 DFQATT and CDR2 SNEGSKA (reference sequence). With V trimmed by 5 bases and J by 3 bases, 0 bases remained unmatched. There are 11 residues in the CDR3. The CDR3 nucleotides are TGCAGTGCTGGGACTAGCTACGAGCAGTACTTC. Translation: CSAGTSYEQYF.

This clone was observed a single time. The chain combines TRBV7-8 with TRBJ2-5; TRBD1 might be the D (6 bases). Germline loops: CDR1 SGHVS, CDR2 FQNEAQ. The CDR3 consists of 14 residues. Deletions cut 7 bases from V and 4 bases from J, with 16 bases between. This chain's CDR3 is CASKLIQGPETQYF. In nucleotides, the CDR3 is TGTGCCAGCAAGTTAATACAGGGCCCAGAGACCCAGTACTTC. The variable domain in full, with the rest retrieved from reference TRBV7-8 and TRBJ2-5, is GAGVSQSPRYKVAKRGQDVALRCDPISGHVSLFWYQQALGQGPEFLTYFQNEAQLDKSGLPSDRFFAERPEGSVSTLKIQRTQQEDSAVYLCASKLIQGPETQYFGPGTRLLVL.

The V call is TRBV4-1, the J call TRBJ1-1; D remains unclear. Per the germline V gene, CDR1 is MGHRA and CDR2 is YSYEKL. This CDR3 has 15 amino acids. V lost 0 bases and J lost 1, with 9 bases in between. The CDR3 coding sequence is TGCGCCAGCAGCCAAGATCGATCCGGGAACACTGAAGCTTTCTTT. Its protein is CASSQDRSGNTEAFF.

This clone came up a few times. One junction end does not reproduce the germline sequence, and a read error may be involved. This rearrangement joins TRBV27 to TRBJ1-3; D uncertain. The CDR3 length is 15 residues. CDR1 and CDR2 from the germline V gene are MNHEY and SMNVEV (reference sequence). For the CDR3, the DNA is TGTGCCAGCAAGCCTGCGAGGGTACCTGGGAACACCATATATTTT. This codes for CASKPARVPGNTIYF.

V is TRBV3-1 (or the pseudogene TRBV3-2) and J is TRBJ1-4; 7 nucleotides match TRBD1. V shed 3 bases, J shed 8 bases, and the junction held 9 bases outside the gene matches. Germline loops: CDR1 LGHDT, CDR2 YNNKEL (reference sequence). CDR3 length: 15 amino acids. CDR3 amino acids: CASSHRTGGEEKLFF. The CDR3 coding sequence is TGTGCCAGCAGCCATCGGACAGGAGGAGAGGAAAAACTGTTTTTT.

The chain combines TRBV5-6 with TRBJ2-3, with 11 bases aligning to TRBD2. V lost 0 bases and J lost 1; bases outside the gene matches: 10. Germline V gene data show CDR1 as SGHDT and CDR2 as YYEEEE. The CDR3 contains 19 residues. This CDR3 is CASSLAYPSGGLGTDTQYF. The CDR3 DNA sequence: TGTGCCAGCAGCTTGGCATACCCTAGCGGGGGGCTTGGCACAGATACGCAGTATTTT.

This chain joins TRBV5-4 and TRBJ2-3, with TRBD2 matching 12 bases. The CDR3 covers 15 residues. The J segment lost 5 bases and the V segment lost 0 bases, leaving 1 base of the junction unmatched. CDR1 SGHNT and CDR2 YYREEE come from the germline V gene (reference sequence). The CDR3 DNA reads as TGTGCCAGCAGCTTGGTGACTAGCGGGGGAGATACGCAGTATTTT. It yields the protein CASSLVTSGGDTQYF.

J is TRBJ2-3 and V is TRBV30; 9 bases agree with TRBD2. Germline V gives CDR1 GTSNPN, CDR2 SVGIG (reference sequence). The CDR3 is 13 amino acids. The V and J ends lost 1 base and 6 bases, in that order; junction bases with no gene match: 2. The CDR3 nucleotides read TGTGCCTGGAGTGGCGGGGGGGGTGATACGCAGTATTTT. Residues: CAWSGGGGDTQYF. The whole variable domain, remainder taken from reference TRBV30 and TRBJ2-3, is SQTIHQWPATLVQPVGSPLSLECTVEGTSNPNLYWYRQAAGRGLQLLFYSVGIGQISSEVPQNLSASRPQDRQFILSSKKLLLSDSGFYLCAWSGGGGDTQYFGPGTRLTVL.

This sequence joins TRBV4-2 and TRBJ1-2; D is perhaps TRBD1 (5 bases). The CDR3 loop spans 18 amino acids. Germline values: CDR1 LGHNA, CDR2 YNFKEQ. Trimming removed 0 bases from V and 2 bases from J, with 19 bases in between. CDR3 bases: TGTGCCAGCAGCCAAGATCCGATAGGGGATGGATCGAACTATGGCTACACCTTC. It codes for CASSQDPIGDGSNYGYTF.

The J gene is TRBJ1-5, the V gene TRBV19; D is ambiguous. Trimming shortened V by 5 bases and J by 4 bases, and 15 bases separated the two germline ends. There are 15 residues in the CDR3. CDR1 and CDR2 from the germline V gene are LNHDA and SQIVND (reference sequence). The CDR3 sequence: CASSATVTLNQPQHF. The CDR3 nucleotides read TGTGCCAGTAGTGCCACGGTTACCCTTAATCAGCCCCAGCATTTT.

The rearrangement links TRBV18 to TRBJ2-4; TRBD1 is a possible D gene (6 bases). CDR3 length: 17 residues. Germline assignment: CDR1 KGHSH and CDR2 LQKENI. V was pared by 6 bases and J by 0 bases, with 18 bases between. CDR3 sequence (DNA): TGTGCCAGCTCCCCAACACAGGGATTGTTAGCCAAAAACATTCAGTACTTC. Translation gives CASSPTQGLLAKNIQYF. The full variable domain, with the rest looked up from reference TRBV18 and TRBJ2-4, is NAGVMQNPRHLVRRRGQEARLRCSPMKGHSHVYWYRQLPEEGLKFMVYLQKENIIDESGMPKERFSAEFPKEGPSILRIQQVVRGDSAAYFCASSPTQGLLAKNIQYFGAGTRLSVL.